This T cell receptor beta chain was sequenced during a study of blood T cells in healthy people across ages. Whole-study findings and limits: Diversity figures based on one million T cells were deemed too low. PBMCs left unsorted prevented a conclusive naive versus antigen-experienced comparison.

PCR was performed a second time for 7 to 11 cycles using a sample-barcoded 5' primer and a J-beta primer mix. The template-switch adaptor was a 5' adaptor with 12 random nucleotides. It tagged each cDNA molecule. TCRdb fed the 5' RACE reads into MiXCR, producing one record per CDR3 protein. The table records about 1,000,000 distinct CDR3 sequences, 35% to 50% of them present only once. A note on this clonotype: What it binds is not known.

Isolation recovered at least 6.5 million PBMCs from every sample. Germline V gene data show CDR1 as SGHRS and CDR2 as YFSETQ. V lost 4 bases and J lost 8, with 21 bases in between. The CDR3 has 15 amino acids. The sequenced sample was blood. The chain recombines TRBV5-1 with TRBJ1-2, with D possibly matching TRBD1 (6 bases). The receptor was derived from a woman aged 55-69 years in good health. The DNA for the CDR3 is TGCGCCAGCAGCGTTTCACAGGGTTCGATTGGAGGCTACACCTTC. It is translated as CASSVSQGSIGGYTF.